The TCR beta chain described here comes from a study of blood T cell repertoires in COVID-19 (dated by TCRdb to 2020 to 2022). For context, the study as a whole: Samples covering the acute and convalescent phases of COVID-19 were provided by collaborators in the United States, Italy and Spain. A de-identified subject ID, COVID-19 status, age in years and sex were almost always included in the sample metadata. Where available, HLA class I and class II types were obtained from metadata supplied by the sample provider rather than from assay-based typing. The repertoires were released in a freely available public database meant as a resource for research on the immune response to SARS-CoV-2. Samples came from the ongoing ImmuneRACE study (first 160 participants) plus 1,254 subjects from 6 global collaborators. The prospective study material was composed of cDNA or gDNA derived from T cells, B-cell-depleted T cells, or PBMCs. Subjects who had been exposed to COVID-19, were actively infected with it, or had recovered from it provided the deeply sampled blood TCRbeta repertoires that made up the dataset.

At one collaborating source in Seattle, patients were enrolled during active infection and were followed longitudinally through the course of disease. Each collaborating institution followed its own protocols to collect whole blood in K2EDTA tubes. Collaborator samples were shipped for TCRbeta analysis as frozen whole blood, isolated PBMCs, or DNA extracted from either sample type. This clone was seen a single time. The specificity of this receptor is unknown. No much larger clonotype is one base removed from it; base qualities were not supplied. TCRbeta CDR3 regions were amplified from genomic DNA using the immunoSEQ Assay, a bias-controlled multiplex PCR. In the source study's methods: Nucleated cell counts per sample were estimated from amplification of reference gene primers within the assay. To quantify the absolute abundance of each unique TCRbeta CDR3 rearrangement, sequence reads were collapsed and filtered. For each sample, productive Simpson clonality was calculated by taking the square root of Simpson's diversity index across productive rearrangements. Held by TCRdb, this immuneACCESS table contains in-frame sequences only and omits some clones. Under half of the omission traces to an unresolved V gene where checked; the cause of the rest is unknown. The DNA gave D and trimming, while V, J and clone size come from that table. Counted in this sample were nearly 300,000 clones; roughly 83% of them appeared once. The ten largest account for roughly 1.5% of the sample.

The CDR3 starts with the cysteine, ends with the phenylalanine, and has 19 residues. Only the CDR3 part of the read is kept: 57 bases, read in frame from the first base. V lost 5 bases and J lost 1 base, and the count of bases not matched to a germline gene is 12. The germline V gene gives CDR1 as SNHLY and CDR2 as FYNNEI. What the research found in general, with its limitations: The amount of clinical and demographic metadata varied by source and participant and was provided uncurated.

Material for sequencing was peripheral blood. The chain is assembled from TRBV2 and TRBJ2-5; 14 bases in the middle match TRBD2. The clonotype originates from a human donor with COVID-19, enrolled during active disease. The donor label of this sample is uncertain. The CDR3 in this case is CASSRKRLAGGGPQETQYF. The nucleotides are TGTGCCAGCAGTCGAAAACGACTAGCGGGAGGGGGGCCCCAAGAGACCCAGTACTTC.